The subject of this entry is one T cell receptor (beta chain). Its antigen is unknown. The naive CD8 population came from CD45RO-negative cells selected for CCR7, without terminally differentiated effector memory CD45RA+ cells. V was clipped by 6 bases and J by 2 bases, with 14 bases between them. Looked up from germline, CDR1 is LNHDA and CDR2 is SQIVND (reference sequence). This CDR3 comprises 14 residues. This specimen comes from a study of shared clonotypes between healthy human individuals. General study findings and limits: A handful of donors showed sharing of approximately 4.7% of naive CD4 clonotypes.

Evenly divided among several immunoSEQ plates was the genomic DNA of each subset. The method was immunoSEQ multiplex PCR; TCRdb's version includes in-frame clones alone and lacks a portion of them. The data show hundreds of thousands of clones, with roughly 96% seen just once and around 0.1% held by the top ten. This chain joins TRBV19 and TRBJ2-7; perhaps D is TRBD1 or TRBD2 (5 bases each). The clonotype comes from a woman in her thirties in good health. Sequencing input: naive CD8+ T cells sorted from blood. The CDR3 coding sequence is TGTGCCAGTAGCCCCGGGACGTCAGCCTACGAGCAGTACTTC. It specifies CASSPGTSAYEQYF.